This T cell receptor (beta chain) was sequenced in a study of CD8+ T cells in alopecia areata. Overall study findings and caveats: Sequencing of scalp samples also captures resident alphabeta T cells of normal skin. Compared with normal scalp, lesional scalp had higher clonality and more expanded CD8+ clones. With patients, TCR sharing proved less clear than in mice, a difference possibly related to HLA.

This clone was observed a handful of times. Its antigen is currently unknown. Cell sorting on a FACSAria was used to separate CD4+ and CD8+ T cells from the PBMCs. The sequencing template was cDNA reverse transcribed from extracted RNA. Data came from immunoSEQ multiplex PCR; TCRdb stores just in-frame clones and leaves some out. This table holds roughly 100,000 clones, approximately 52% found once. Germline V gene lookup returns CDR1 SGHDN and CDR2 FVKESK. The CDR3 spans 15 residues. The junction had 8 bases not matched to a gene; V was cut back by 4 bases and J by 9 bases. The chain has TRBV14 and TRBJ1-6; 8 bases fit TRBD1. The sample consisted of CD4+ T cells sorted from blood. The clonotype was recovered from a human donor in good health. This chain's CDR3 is CASSPMDRDGSPLHF. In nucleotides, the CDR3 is TGTGCCAGCAGCCCCATGGACAGGGACGGTTCACCCCTCCACTTT.